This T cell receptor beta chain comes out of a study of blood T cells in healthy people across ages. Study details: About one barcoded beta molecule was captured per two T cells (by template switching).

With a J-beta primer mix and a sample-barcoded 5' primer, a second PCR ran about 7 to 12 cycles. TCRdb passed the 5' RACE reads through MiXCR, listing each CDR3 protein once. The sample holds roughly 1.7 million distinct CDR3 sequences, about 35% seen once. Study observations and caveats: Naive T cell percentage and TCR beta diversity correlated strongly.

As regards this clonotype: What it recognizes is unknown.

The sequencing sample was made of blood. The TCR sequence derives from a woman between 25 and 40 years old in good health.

The CDR3 is CASNRGTGPYEQYF. Here the CDR3 DNA reads TGTGCCAGCAACCGGGGGACAGGCCCCTACGAGCAGTACTTC. The V call is TRBV2, the J call TRBJ2-7; 8 nucleotides line up with TRBD1. CDR3 size: 14 residues. V shed 7 bases, J shed 2 bases, and the junction held 7 bases outside the gene matches. Germline CDR1 and CDR2: SNHLY and FYNNEI.